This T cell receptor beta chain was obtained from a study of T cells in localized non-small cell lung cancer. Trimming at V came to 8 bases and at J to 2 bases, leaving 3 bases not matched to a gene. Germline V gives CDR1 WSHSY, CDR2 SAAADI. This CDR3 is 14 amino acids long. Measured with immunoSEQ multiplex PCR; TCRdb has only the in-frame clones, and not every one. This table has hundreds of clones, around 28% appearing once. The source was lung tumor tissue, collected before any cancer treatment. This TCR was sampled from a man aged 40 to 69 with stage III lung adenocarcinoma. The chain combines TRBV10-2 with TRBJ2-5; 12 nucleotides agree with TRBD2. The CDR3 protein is CASLGTSGQETQYF. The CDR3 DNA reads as TGCGCCAGCCTAGGGACTAGCGGGCAAGAGACCCAGTACTTC.